The clone carrying this TCR beta chain appeared a few times. This sample was taken from a study of Ad26.COV2.S vaccination and SARS-CoV-2 variants. As to treatment: some 19 received Ad26.COV2.S at low or high dose, single or two shots; 5 received placebo; per-sample allocation not given. Following the first vaccine or placebo injection, samples were taken on day 63. Per the germline V gene, CDR1 is SGHRS and CDR2 is YFSETQ. The CDR3 is 17 amino acids. Trimming left V 4 bases short and J 1 base short, with 17 bases between. The protocol was immunoSEQ multiplex PCR, while the TCRdb copy is restricted to in-frame clones and leaves out a portion. The data show some 640,000 clones, roughly 90% seen once.

The sequencing here drew on peripheral blood, taken in a trial of Ad26.COV2.S vaccine versus placebo. The rearrangement links TRBV5-1 to TRBJ2-2; D possibly matches TRBD1 or TRBD2 (5 bases each). This TCR derives from a person aged 18 to 59 who received the Ad26.COV2.S COVID-19 vaccine or a placebo. DNA for the CDR3: TGCGCCAGCAGCACATCGACCGGGACCGTGAACACCGGGGAGCTGTTTTTT. As protein: CASSTSTGTVNTGELFF. Looking up the rest from reference TRBV5-1 and TRBJ2-2 gives the full variable domain: KAGVTQTPRYLIKTRGQQVTLSCSPISGHRSVSWYQQTPGQGLQFLFEYFSETQRNKGNFPGRFSGRQFSNSRSEMNVSTLELGDSALYLCASSTSTGTVNTGELFFGEGSRLTVL.